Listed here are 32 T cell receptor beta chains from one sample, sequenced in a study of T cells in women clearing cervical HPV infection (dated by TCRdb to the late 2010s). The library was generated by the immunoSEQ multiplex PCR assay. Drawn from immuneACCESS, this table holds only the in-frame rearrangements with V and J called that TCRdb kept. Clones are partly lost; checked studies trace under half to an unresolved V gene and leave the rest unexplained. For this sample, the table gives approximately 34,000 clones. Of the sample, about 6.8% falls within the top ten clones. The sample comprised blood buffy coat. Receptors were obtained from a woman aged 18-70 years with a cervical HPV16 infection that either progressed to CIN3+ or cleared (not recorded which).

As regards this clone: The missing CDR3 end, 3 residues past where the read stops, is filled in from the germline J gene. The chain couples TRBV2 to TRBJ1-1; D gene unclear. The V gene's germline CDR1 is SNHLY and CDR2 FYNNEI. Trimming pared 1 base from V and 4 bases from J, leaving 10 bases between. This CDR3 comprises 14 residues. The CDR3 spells CASSEEAVGTEAFF. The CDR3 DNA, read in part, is TGTGCCAGCAGTGAAGAGGCGGTGGGCACTGAA.

CDR3 amino acids: CASSGTGTGGGQPQYF. The part of the CDR3 DNA that was read is TGTGCCAGCAGTGGAACCGGGACAGGGGGCGGTCAGCCG. The chain joins TRBV6-1 to TRBJ2-3; 12 bases align to TRBD1. The CDR3 end falls 3 residues outside the read, so it is completed with the germline J gene. Germline CDR1 MNHNS, CDR2 SASEGT. This CDR3 is 16 amino acids long.

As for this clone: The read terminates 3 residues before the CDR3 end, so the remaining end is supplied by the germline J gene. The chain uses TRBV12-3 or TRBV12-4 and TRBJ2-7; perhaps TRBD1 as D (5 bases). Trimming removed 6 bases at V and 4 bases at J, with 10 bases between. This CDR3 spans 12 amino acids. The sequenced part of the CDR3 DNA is TGTGCCAGCAGCCAGACAGATTACGAG. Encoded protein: CASSQTDYE. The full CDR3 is CASSQTDYEQYF.

CDR3 DNA, as far as it was read: TGTGCCAGCAGCCCGCCATGGCAAGGTCAGCCC. Protein sequence: CASSPPWQGQP. The complete CDR3 reads CASSPPWQGQPQHF. The genes are TRBV7-2 and TRBJ1-5; D gene uncertain. The read is 3 residues too short to cover the CDR3 end, so that end is filled in from the germline J gene. Germline CDR1 is SGHTA and CDR2 is FQGNSA. This CDR3 is 14 amino acids long. Trimming shortened V by 5 bases and J by 6 bases, and 14 bases separated the two germline ends. The full variable domain, rest sourced from reference TRBV7-2 and TRBJ1-5, is GAGVSQSPSNKVTEKGKDVELRCDPISGHTALYWYRQSLGQGLEFLIYFQGNSAPDKSGLPSDRFSAERTGGSVSTLTIQRTQQEDSAVYLCASSPPWQGQPQHFGDGTRLSIL.

The sequenced part of the CDR3 DNA is TGCGCCAGCAGCCGAGGCGGGATAAACACCGGGGAG. It specifies CASSRGGINTGE. The complete CDR3 protein is CASSRGGINTGELFF. This chain uses TRBV5-1 with TRBJ2-2; possible D gene TRBD2, 6 bases. The read falls 3 residues short of the CDR3 end, and the missing part is taken from the germline J gene. Trimming cost V 4 bases and J 2 bases, with 12 bases left between them. CDR1 is SGHRS, CDR2 YFSETQ, per germline. The CDR3 runs to 15 residues.

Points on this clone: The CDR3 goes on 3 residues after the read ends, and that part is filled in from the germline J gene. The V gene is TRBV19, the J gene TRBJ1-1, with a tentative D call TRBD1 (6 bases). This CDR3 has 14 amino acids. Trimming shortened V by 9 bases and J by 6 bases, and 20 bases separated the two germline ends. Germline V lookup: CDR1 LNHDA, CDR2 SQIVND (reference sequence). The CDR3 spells CASTATGFGAEAFF. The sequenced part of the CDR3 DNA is TGTGCCAGCACCGCCACAGGGTTTGGGGCTGAA. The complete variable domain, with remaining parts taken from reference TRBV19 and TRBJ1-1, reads DGGITQSPKYLFRKEGQNVTLSCEQNLNHDAMYWYRQDPGQGLRLIYYSQIVNDFQKGDIAEGYSVSREKKESFPLTVTSAQKNPTAFYLCASTATGFGAEAFFGQGTRLTVV.

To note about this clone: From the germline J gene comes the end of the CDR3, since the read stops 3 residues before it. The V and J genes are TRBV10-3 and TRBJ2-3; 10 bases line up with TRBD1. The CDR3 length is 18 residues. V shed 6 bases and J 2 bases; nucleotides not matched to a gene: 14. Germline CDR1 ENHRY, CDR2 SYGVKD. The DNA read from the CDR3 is TGTGCCATCAGCGGGACAGGGGCAGCGACTTTCAACACAGATACG. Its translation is CAISGTGAATFNTDT. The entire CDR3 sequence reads CAISGTGAATFNTDTQYF.

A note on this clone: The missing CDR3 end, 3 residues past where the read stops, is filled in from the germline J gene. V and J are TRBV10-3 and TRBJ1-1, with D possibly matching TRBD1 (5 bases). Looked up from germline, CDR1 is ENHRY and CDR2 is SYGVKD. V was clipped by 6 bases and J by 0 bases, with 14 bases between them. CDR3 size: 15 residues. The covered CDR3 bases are TGTGCCATCAGCCAGACAGAACTCATGAACACTGAA. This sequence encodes CAISQTELMNTE. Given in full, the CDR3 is CAISQTELMNTEAFF.

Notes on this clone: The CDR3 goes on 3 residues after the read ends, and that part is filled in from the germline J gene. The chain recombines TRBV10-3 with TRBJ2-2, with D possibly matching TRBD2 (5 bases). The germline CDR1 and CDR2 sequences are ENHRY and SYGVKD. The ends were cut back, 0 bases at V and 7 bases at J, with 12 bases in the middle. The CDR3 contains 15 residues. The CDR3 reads CAISESIAGGGELFF. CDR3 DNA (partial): TGTGCCATCAGTGAGTCAATAGCCGGAGGCGGGGAG.

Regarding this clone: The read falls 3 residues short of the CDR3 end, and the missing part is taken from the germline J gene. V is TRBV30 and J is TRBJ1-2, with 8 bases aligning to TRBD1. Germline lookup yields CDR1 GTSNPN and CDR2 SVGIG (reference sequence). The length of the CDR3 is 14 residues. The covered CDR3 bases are TGTGCCTGGGAGGACAGGGTGCGCACAGATACC. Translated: CAWEDRVRTDT. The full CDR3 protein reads CAWEDRVRTDTYTF.

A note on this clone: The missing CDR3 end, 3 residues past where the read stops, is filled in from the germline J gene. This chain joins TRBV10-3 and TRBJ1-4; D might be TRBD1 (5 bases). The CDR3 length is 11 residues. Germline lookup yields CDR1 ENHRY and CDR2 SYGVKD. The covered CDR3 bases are TGTGCCACCGCGGACAATTCACCA. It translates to CATADNSP. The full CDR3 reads CATADNSPLFF.

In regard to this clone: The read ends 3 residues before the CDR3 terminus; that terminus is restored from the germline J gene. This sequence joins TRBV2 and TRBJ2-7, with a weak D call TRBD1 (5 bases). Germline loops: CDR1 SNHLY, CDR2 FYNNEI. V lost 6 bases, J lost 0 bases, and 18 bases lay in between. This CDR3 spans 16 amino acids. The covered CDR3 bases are TGTGCCAGCAGCTGGGGCACCCCGGTGGGCTCCTACGAG. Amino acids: CASSWGTPVGSYE. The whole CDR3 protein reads CASSWGTPVGSYEQYF.

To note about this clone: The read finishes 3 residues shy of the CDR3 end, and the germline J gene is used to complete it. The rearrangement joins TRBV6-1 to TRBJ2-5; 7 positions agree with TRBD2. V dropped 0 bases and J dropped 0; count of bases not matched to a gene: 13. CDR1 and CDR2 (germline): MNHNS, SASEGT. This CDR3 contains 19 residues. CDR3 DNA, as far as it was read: TGTGCCAGCAGTGAAGCGGTGGGTCGGGACTACTCGTACCAAGAGACC. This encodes CASSEAVGRDYSYQET. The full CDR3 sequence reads CASSEAVGRDYSYQETQYF.

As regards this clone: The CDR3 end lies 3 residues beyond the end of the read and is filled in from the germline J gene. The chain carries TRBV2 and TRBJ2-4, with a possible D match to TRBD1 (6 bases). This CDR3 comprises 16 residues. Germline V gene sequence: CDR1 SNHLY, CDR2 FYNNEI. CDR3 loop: CASSATVRGIFYGQYF. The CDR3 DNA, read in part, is TGTGCCAGCAGCGCTACAGTCAGGGGAATATTCTATGGT.

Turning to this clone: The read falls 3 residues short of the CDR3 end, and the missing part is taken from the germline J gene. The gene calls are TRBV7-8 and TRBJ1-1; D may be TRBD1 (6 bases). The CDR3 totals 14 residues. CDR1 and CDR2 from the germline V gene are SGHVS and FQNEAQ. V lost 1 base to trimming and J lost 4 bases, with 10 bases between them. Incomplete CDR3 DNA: TGTGCCAGCAGCTTAGTAGGGGGTAGCACTGAA. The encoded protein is CASSLVGGSTE. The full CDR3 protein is CASSLVGGSTEAFF.

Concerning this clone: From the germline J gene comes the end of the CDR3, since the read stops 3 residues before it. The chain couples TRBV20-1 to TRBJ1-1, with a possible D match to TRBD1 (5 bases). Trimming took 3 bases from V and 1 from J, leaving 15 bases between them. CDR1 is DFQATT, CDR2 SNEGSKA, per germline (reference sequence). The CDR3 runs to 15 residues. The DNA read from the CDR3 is TGCAGTGCTAGTTACCAACCCGGGGGGAACACTGAA. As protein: CSASYQPGGNTE. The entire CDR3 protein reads CSASYQPGGNTEAFF.

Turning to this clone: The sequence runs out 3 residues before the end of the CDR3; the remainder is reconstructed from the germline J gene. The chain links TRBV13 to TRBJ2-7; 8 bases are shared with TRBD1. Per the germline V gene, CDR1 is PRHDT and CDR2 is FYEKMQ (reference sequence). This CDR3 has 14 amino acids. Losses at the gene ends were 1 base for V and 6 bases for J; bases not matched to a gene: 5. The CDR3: CASSLVGQDGEQYF. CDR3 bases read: TGTGCCAGCAGCTTAGTGGGACAGGATGGCGAG.

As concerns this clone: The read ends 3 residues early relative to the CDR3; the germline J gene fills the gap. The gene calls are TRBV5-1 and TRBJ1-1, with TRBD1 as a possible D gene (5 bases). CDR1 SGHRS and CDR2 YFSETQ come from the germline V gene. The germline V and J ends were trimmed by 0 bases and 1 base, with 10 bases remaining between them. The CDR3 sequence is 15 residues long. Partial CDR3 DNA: TGCGCCAGCAGCTTGGCCCCGGGGGAGAACACTGAA. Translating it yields CASSLAPGENTE. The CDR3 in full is CASSLAPGENTEAFF.

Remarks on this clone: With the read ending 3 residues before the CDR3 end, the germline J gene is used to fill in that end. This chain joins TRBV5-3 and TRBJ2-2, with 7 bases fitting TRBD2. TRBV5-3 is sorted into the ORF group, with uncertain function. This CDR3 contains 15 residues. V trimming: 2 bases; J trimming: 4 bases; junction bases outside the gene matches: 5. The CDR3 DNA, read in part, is TGTGCCAGAAGCTTACGGGGCGGGGGCACCGGGGAG. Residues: CARSLRGGGTGE. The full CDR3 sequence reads CARSLRGGGTGELFF.

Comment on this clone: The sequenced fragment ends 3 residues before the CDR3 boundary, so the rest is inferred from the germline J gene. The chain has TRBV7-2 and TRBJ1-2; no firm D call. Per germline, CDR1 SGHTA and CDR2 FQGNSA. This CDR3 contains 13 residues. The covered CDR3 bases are TGTGCCAGCAGCTTAGTAGGCACAGATACC. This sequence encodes CASSLVGTDT. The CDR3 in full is CASSLVGTDTYTF.

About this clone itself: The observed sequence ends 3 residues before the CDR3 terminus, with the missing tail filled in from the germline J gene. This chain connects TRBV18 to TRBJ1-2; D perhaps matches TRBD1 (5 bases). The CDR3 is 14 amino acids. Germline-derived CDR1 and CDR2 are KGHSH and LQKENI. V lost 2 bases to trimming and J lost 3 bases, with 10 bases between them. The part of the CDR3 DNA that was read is TGTGCCAGCTCACCATGGGGCCTCTACTATGGC. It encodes CASSPWGLYYG. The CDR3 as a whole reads CASSPWGLYYGYTF. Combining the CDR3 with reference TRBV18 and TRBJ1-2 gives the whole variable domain NAGVMQNPRHLVRRRGQEARLRCSPMKGHSHVYWYRQLPEEGLKFMVYLQKENIIDESGMPKERFSAEFPKEGPSILRIQQVVRGDSAAYFCASSPWGLYYGYTFGSGTRLTVV.

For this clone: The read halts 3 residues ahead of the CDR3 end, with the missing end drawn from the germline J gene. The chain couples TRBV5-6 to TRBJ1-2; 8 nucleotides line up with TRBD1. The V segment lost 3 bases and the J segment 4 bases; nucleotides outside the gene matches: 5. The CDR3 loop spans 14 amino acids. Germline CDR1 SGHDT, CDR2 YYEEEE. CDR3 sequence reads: CASSWTGTGYGYTF. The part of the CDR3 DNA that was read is TGTGCCAGCAGCTGGACCGGGACAGGCTATGGC.

CDR3 amino acids: CASSLVQGTNEKLFF. Partial CDR3 DNA: TGCGCCAGCAGCTTGGTACAGGGAACTAATGAAAAA. The genes are TRBV5-1 and TRBJ1-4; possible D gene TRBD1, 6 bases. The sequence runs out 3 residues before the end of the CDR3; the remainder is reconstructed from the germline J gene. Per germline, CDR1 SGHRS and CDR2 YFSETQ. V was trimmed by 0 bases and J by 1 base, leaving 7 bases between them. This CDR3 has 15 amino acids. Full variable domain (remainder filled in from reference TRBV5-1 and TRBJ1-4): KAGVTQTPRYLIKTRGQQVTLSCSPISGHRSVSWYQQTPGQGLQFLFEYFSETQRNKGNFPGRFSGRQFSNSRSEMNVSTLELGDSALYLCASSLVQGTNEKLFFGSGTQLSVL.

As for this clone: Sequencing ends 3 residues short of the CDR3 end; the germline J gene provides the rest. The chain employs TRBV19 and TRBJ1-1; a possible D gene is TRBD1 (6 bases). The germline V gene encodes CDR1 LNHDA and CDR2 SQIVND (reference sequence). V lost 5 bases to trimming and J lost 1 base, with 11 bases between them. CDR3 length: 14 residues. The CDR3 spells CASSFLRGNTEAFF. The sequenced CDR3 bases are TGTGCCAGTAGTTTCCTCAGGGGGAACACTGAA.

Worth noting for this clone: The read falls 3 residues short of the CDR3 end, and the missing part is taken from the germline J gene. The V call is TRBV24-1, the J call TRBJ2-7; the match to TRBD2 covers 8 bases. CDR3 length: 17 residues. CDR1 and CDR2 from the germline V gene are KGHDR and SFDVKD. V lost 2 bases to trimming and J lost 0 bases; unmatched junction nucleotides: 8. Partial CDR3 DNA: TGTGCCACCAGTGATTCGCCCCTAGCGGGCCACTCCTACGAG. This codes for CATSDSPLAGHSYE. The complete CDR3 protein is CATSDSPLAGHSYEQYF.

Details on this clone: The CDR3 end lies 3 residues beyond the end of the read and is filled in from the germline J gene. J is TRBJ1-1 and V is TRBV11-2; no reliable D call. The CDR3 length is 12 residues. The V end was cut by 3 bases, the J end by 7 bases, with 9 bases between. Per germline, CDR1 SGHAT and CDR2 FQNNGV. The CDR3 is CASSFLLGEAFF. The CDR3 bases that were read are TGTGCCAGCAGCTTCCTTCTAGGTGAA. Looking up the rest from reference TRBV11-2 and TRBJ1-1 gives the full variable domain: EAGVAQSPRYKIIEKRQSVAFWCNPISGHATLYWYQQILGQGPKLLIQFQNNGVVDDSQLPKDRFSAERLKGVDSTLKIQPAKLEDSAVYLCASSFLLGEAFFGQGTRLTVV.

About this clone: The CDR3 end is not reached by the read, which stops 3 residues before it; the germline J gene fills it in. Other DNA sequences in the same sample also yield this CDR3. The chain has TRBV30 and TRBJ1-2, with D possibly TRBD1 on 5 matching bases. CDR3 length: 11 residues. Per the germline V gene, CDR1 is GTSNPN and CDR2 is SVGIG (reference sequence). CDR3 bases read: TGTGCCTGGAGTTCTAGGGGCAAC. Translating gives CAWSSRGN. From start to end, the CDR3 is CAWSSRGNYTF.

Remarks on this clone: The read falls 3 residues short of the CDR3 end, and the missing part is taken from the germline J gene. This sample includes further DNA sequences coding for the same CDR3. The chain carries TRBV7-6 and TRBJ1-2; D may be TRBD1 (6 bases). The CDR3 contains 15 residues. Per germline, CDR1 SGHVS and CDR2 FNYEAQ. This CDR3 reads CASSLGTTSTDTYTF. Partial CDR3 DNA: TGTGCCAGCAGCCTAGGGACAACTAGCACAGATACC. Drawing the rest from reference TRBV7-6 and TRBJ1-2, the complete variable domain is GAGVSQSPRYKVTKRGQDVALRCDPISGHVSLYWYRQALGQGPEFLTYFNYEAQQDKSGLPNDRFSAERPEGSISTLTIQRTEQRDSAMYRCASSLGTTSTDTYTFGSGTRLTVV.

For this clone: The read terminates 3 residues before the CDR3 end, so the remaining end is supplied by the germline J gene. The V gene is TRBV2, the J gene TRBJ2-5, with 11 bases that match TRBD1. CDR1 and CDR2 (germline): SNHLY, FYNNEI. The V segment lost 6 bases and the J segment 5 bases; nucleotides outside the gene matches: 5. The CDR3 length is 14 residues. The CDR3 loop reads CASSGQGARETQYF. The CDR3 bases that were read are TGTGCCAGCAGCGGACAGGGGGCTCGGGAGACC.

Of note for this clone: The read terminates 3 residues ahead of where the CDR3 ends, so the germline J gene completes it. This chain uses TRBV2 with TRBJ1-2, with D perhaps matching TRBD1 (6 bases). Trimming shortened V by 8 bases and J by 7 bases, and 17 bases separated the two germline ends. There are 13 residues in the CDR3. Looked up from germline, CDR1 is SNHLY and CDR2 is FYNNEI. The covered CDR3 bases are TGTGCCAGCCATCCGTACAGGGAGTCTGGC. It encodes CASHPYRESG. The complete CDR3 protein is CASHPYRESGYTF.

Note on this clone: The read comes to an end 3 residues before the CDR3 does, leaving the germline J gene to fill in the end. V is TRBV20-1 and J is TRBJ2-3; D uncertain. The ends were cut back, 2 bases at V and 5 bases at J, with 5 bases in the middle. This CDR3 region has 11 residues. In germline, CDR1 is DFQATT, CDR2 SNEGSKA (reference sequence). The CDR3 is CSARQKDTQYF. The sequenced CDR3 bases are TGCAGTGCTAGACAAAAAGATACG.

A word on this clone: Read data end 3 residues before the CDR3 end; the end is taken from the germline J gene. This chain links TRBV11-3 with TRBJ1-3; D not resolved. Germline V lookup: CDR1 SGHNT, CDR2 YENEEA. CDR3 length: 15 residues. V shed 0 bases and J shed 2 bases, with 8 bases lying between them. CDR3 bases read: TGTGCCAGCAGCTTAGACAGTCGAACTGGAAACACC. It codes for CASSLDSRTGNT. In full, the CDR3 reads CASSLDSRTGNTIYF.